This TCR beta chain was documented in a study of cytomegalovirus exposure and HLA in healthy donors. Overall study results and limits: The study designated fewer than 200 TCR beta chains cytomegalovirus-associated.

Use of 60 Vbeta and 13 Jbeta primers characterized the PCR. Sequenced by immunoSEQ multiplex PCR; TCRdb stores in-frame clones only, minus some. The sample has about 200,000 clones, approximately 85% seen once. The germline V gene encodes CDR1 SGHDT and CDR2 YYEEEE. CDR3 length equals 18 residues. The V gene end was trimmed by 0 bases and the J gene end by 5 bases; junction bases not matched to a gene: 9. To note about this clone: Antigen: not known.

The rearrangement uses TRBV5-6 and TRBJ2-1; TRBD2 matches 12 bases. Sequences were obtained from PBMCs. This TCR was sampled from a woman between 40 and 55 years old in good health and CMV-seronegative. CDR3 region: CASSLAGWLAGGDNEQFF. CDR3 coding DNA: TGTGCCAGCAGCTTGGCGGGCTGGCTAGCGGGAGGGGACAATGAGCAGTTCTTC.